The 27 T cell receptor beta chains reported below all come from one sample, sequenced in a study of blood T cells in healthy people across ages. A second PCR, run for roughly 7 to 11 cycles, used a sample-barcoded 5' primer plus a J-beta primer mix. TCRdb re-analysed the 5' RACE reads in MiXCR, keeping a single row per CDR3 protein. The sample carries 650,000 to 1,000,000 distinct CDR3 sequences, under 40% recorded once. The sample was blood. Receptors were obtained from a man between 18 and 35 years old in good health.

In the case of this clonotype: Germline and junction disagree at one end, which may indicate a read error. The chain has TRBV2 and TRBJ2-3; no firm D call. The CDR3 is 15 amino acids. The V gene's germline CDR1 is SNHLY and CDR2 FYNNEI. CDR3: CTSSERASSTDTQYF. The CDR3 DNA sequence: TGTACCAGCAGTGAAAGGGCGTCTAGCACAGATACGCAGTATTTT.

The V and J genes are TRBV29-1 and TRBJ2-2; TRBD2 might be the D (5 bases). The CDR3 spans 16 residues. Trimming cost V 0 bases and J 3 bases, with 14 bases left between them. In germline, CDR1 is SQVTM, CDR2 ANQGSEA. The CDR3 here is CSVEDRRGKYTGELFF. The CDR3 DNA reads as TGCAGCGTTGAAGATCGTCGGGGAAAGTACACCGGGGAGCTGTTTTTT.

The rearrangement links TRBV29-1 to TRBJ2-7; D remains unclear. The germline V gene has CDR1 SQVTM and CDR2 ANQGSEA. The ends were cut back, 0 bases at V and 6 bases at J, with 6 bases in the middle. The CDR3 runs 11 residues. The CDR3 is CSVEEVPEQYF. CDR3 nucleotide sequence: TGCAGCGTTGAAGAAGTCCCCGAGCAGTACTTC.

The rearrangement joins TRBV4-3 to TRBJ2-2; D not certain. Trimming stripped 4 bases from V and 1 base from J, with 7 bases between. The CDR3 consists of 14 residues. The germline CDR1 and CDR2 sequences are LGHNA and YSLEER. Here the CDR3 reads CASSPDWNTGELFF. DNA of the CDR3: TGCGCCAGCAGCCCAGATTGGAACACCGGGGAGCTGTTTTTT.

This clonotype was recorded a few times. This chain links TRBV20-1 with TRBJ1-5; 8 bases map to TRBD1. This CDR3 has 13 residues. Germline V gives CDR1 DFQATT, CDR2 SNEGSKA (reference sequence). V was pared by 5 bases and J by 7 bases, with 7 bases of the junction left unmatched. The CDR3 DNA reads as TGCAGTGCTCTTGACAGGGGCTGGCAGCCCCAGCATTTT. Translating gives CSALDRGWQPQHF.

With respect to this clonotype: A much larger clone differs from this one at a single base, so this may be a read error. CDR3: CASSSRMVRGTQYF. For the CDR3, the DNA is TGTGCCAGCAGTTCGAGGATGGTACGAGGTACGCAGTATTTT. The chain joins TRBV12-3 or TRBV12-4 to TRBJ2-3, with D uncertain. With 4 bases removed from V and 8 bases from J, the gap between germline ends came to 16 bases. CDR3 length: 14 amino acids.

This clonotype was counted a few times. The chain has TRBV27 and TRBJ2-6; 7 positions agree with TRBD2. Germline CDR1 reads MNHEY; CDR2 reads SMNVEV (reference sequence). With V trimmed by 0 bases and J by 2 bases, 1 base remained unmatched. CDR3 size: 16 residues. The CDR3 DNA follows: TGTGCCAGCAGTTTATCCCGGGGGGCTGGGGCCAACGTCCTGACTTTC. Translated: CASSLSRGAGANVLTF.

The sample holds a few counts of this clonotype. The chain carries TRBV6-2 or TRBV6-3 and TRBJ2-2; D might be TRBD1 or TRBD2, each matching 5 bases. CDR1 is MNHEY, CDR2 SVGEGT, per germline. Trimming removed 9 bases from V and 2 bases from J, with 13 bases in between. CDR3 length: 14 residues. In DNA, the CDR3 is TGTGCCAGTGCTAGGGACGGAAACACCGGGGAGCTGTTTTTT. Its translation is CASARDGNTGELFF.

The chain links TRBV7-9 to TRBJ1-5, with 7 bases lining up with TRBD1. The junction had 6 bases not matched to a gene; V was cut back by 5 bases and J by 5 bases. CDR3 length equals 14 residues. Germline CDR1 SEHNR, CDR2 FQNEAQ (reference sequence). CDR3 nucleotide sequence: TGTGCCAGCAGCATGACCACAGGGGATCAGCCCCAGCATTTT. Protein product: CASSMTTGDQPQHF. The whole variable domain, remainder taken from reference TRBV7-9 and TRBJ1-5, is DTGVSQNPRHKITKRGQNVTFRCDPISEHNRLYWYRQTLGQGPEFLTYFQNEAQLEKSRLLSDRFSAERPKGSFSTLEIQRTEQGDSAMYLCASSMTTGDQPQHFGDGTRLSIL.

There are a few counts of this clonotype. The chain has TRBV11-2 and TRBJ2-6; a weak D match, TRBD1 (5 bases). V was pared by 1 base and J by 4 bases, with 8 bases between. Germline-derived CDR1 and CDR2 are SGHAT and FQNNGV. This CDR3 region has 15 residues. CDR3 sequence reads: CASSLGAGGANVLTF. The CDR3 DNA sequence: TGTGCCAGCAGCTTAGGGGCAGGGGGGGCCAACGTCCTGACTTTC. Full variable domain (outside the CDR3, taken from reference TRBV11-2 and TRBJ2-6): EAGVAQSPRYKIIEKRQSVAFWCNPISGHATLYWYQQILGQGPKLLIQFQNNGVVDDSQLPKDRFSAERLKGVDSTLKIQPAKLEDSAVYLCASSLGAGGANVLTFGAGSRLTVL.

There are a few counts of this clonotype. The rearrangement links TRBV4-3 to TRBJ1-6; D might be TRBD1 (6 bases). Germline V gene sequence: CDR1 LGHNA, CDR2 YSLEER. Trimming cost V 0 bases and J 7 bases, with 13 bases left between them. This CDR3 region has 16 residues. CDR3 sequence (DNA): TGCGCCAGCAGCCAAGATCGGGCAGGGGAGAATTCACCCCTCCACTTT. Residues: CASSQDRAGENSPLHF.

There are a few counts of this clonotype. This CDR3 is CASSTGTVGTYEQYF. CDR3 nucleotide sequence: TGTGCCAGCAGCACAGGGACAGTCGGCACCTACGAGCAGTACTTC. This chain joins TRBV7-2 and TRBJ2-7; TRBD1 matches at 7 bases. The CDR3 runs 15 residues. Germline V CDR1 and CDR2: SGHTA, FQGNSA. Trimming cost V 5 bases and J 2 bases; bases outside gene matches: 9.

Written as DNA, the CDR3 is TGTGCCAGCAGCGTCTCGGGACAGGGGGGGGCCTACAATGAGCAGTACTTC. It is translated as CASSVSGQGGAYNEQYF. The rearrangement links TRBV9 to TRBJ2-5; 11 bases are a match to TRBD1. V lost 2 bases and J lost 11; bases outside the gene matches: 17. The germline V gene has CDR1 SGDLS and CDR2 YYNGEE. The CDR3 totals 17 residues.

This chain connects TRBV30 to TRBJ2-7, with D possibly matching TRBD1 (6 bases). The V and J ends lost 0 bases and 2 bases respectively, with 8 bases between them. Germline V CDR1 and CDR2: GTSNPN, SVGIG (reference sequence). The CDR3 has 13 amino acids. CDR3 coding DNA: TGTGCCTGGAGTGTAGGACAGACCTACGAGCAGTACTTC. It codes for CAWSVGQTYEQYF.

This rearrangement joins TRBV20-1 to TRBJ2-5; TRBD2 matches at 12 bases. The CDR3 covers 19 residues. The ends lost 3 bases at V and 0 bases at J; junction bases unmatched: 14. Looked up from germline, CDR1 is DFQATT and CDR2 is SNEGSKA (reference sequence). CDR3 loop: CSASRISGTSGLYQETQYF. As DNA, the CDR3 is TGCAGTGCTAGCCGGATTTCCGGGACTAGCGGGTTGTACCAAGAGACCCAGTACTTC.

This clonotype was detected only a few times. A read error may produce the germline difference seen at one junction end. The V call is TRBV3-1, the J call TRBJ2-2; 7 positions agree with TRBD1. The CDR3 runs to 14 residues. Germline loops: CDR1 LGHDT, CDR2 YNNKEL (reference sequence). The CDR3 region has the DNA TGTGCCAGCAGCCCGACAGGGAACGCCGGGGAGCTGTTTTTT. Protein sequence: CASSPTGNAGELFF.

V gene TRBV10-3 combines with J gene TRBJ2-7; 8 bases align to TRBD1. Losses at the gene ends were 6 bases for V and 6 bases for J; bases not matched to a gene: 10. The length of the CDR3 is 14 residues. Germline lookup yields CDR1 ENHRY and CDR2 SYGVKD. Here the CDR3 reads CAISDQGDRREQYF. In DNA form, the CDR3 reads TGTGCCATCAGCGACCAGGGGGACAGGCGCGAGCAGTACTTC.

The chain joins TRBV5-1 to TRBJ2-3, with a weak D call TRBD2 (5 bases). There are 14 residues in the CDR3. CDR1 is SGHRS, CDR2 YFSETQ, per germline. V was shortened by 0 bases and J by 6 bases, with 11 bases between the two germline ends. The CDR3 reads CASSLVEGRDTQYF. For the CDR3, the DNA is TGCGCCAGCAGCTTGGTAGAGGGAAGGGATACGCAGTATTTT.

The chain joins TRBV4-1 to TRBJ1-6; 9 bases line up with TRBD1. After removal of 8 bases from V and 5 bases from J, the junction contained 10 bases not matched to a gene. CDR3 length equals 16 residues. Germline assignment: CDR1 MGHRA and CDR2 YSYEKL. This CDR3 reads CASRYPGQGDNSPLHF. CDR3 sequence (DNA): TGCGCCAGCCGTTACCCGGGACAGGGAGATAATTCACCCCTCCACTTT.

This clonotype came up a few times. The chain couples TRBV7-2 to TRBJ1-2; 9 nucleotides match TRBD1. V lost 6 bases to trimming and J lost 0 bases; unmatched junction nucleotides: 11. CDR3 length: 17 residues. Looked up from germline, CDR1 is SGHTA and CDR2 is FQGNSA. The chain's CDR3 is CASRTSSGTGSNYGYTF. The CDR3 coding sequence is TGTGCCAGCAGGACCTCCTCTGGGACAGGGTCTAACTATGGCTACACCTTC.

This rearrangement joins TRBV5-1 to TRBJ2-3; the D gene is possibly TRBD1 (5 bases). Between the trimmed V and J ends, which lost 1 base and 6 bases, there was a span of 18 bases. This CDR3 spans 16 amino acids. Per the germline V gene, CDR1 is SGHRS and CDR2 is YFSETQ. Here the CDR3 reads CASSLFAGNTPDTQYF. The CDR3 DNA follows: TGCGCCAGCAGCTTGTTTGCAGGGAACACCCCGGATACGCAGTATTTT.

This clonotype was seen repeatedly, ten times or more. The rearrangement links TRBV12-3 or TRBV12-4 to TRBJ2-1, with D possibly TRBD2 on 5 matching bases. CDR3 size: 14 residues. Between the trimmed V and J ends, which lost 2 bases and 8 bases, there was a span of 13 bases. CDR3 sequence: CASSLKRGGYEQFF. The CDR3 DNA is TGTGCCAGCAGTTTAAAACGAGGAGGCTATGAGCAGTTCTTC.

This chain connects TRBV12-3 or TRBV12-4 to TRBJ1-5; 10 bases line up with TRBD1. The CDR3 contains 14 residues. J lost 11 bases, V lost 5 bases, and 9 bases had no gene match. DNA for the CDR3: TGTGCCAGCAGTAAGACAGGGGGCTCTGAAACCCAGCATTTT. Translation: CASSKTGGSETQHF.

This clonotype was detected only a few times. The chain is built from TRBV10-3 and TRBJ2-3; D call uncertain. Trimming removed 7 bases at V and 6 bases at J, with 11 bases between. This CDR3 has 12 amino acids. Germline assignment: CDR1 ENHRY and CDR2 SYGVKD. The CDR3 DNA reads TGTGCCATCAAAGAGCCTCCTGATACGCAGTATTTT. This gives the protein CAIKEPPDTQYF.

This clonotype showed up just a few times. The chain employs TRBV12-3 or TRBV12-4 and TRBJ1-4, with D possibly matching TRBD1 (6 bases). V gave up 6 bases and J gave up 4 bases, with 18 bases separating them. The CDR3 sequence is 16 residues long. CDR3 sequence (DNA): TGTGCCAGCAGCGCAGGACAGCTGGATGTTAATGAAAAACTGTTTTTT. This sequence encodes CASSAGQLDVNEKLFF.

The genes are TRBV20-1 and TRBJ2-2; perhaps TRBD2 as D (5 bases). CDR3 length: 13 residues. Germline assignment: CDR1 DFQATT and CDR2 SNEGSKA (reference sequence). Trimming shortened V by 0 bases and J by 6 bases, and 8 bases separated the two germline ends. CDR3 sequence: CSAREEGAGELFF. CDR3 sequence (DNA): TGCAGTGCTAGAGAAGAGGGTGCCGGGGAGCTGTTTTTT.

This clonotype has a count of ten or more. This chain links TRBV3-1 with TRBJ2-7; D not resolved. Deletions cut 1 base from V and 3 bases from J, with 4 bases between. CDR3 size: 12 residues. CDR1 and CDR2 (germline): LGHDT, YNNKEL (reference sequence). CDR3 coding DNA: TGTGCCAGCAGCCAAGCGGGCTACGAGCAGTACTTC. It is translated as CASSQAGYEQYF.